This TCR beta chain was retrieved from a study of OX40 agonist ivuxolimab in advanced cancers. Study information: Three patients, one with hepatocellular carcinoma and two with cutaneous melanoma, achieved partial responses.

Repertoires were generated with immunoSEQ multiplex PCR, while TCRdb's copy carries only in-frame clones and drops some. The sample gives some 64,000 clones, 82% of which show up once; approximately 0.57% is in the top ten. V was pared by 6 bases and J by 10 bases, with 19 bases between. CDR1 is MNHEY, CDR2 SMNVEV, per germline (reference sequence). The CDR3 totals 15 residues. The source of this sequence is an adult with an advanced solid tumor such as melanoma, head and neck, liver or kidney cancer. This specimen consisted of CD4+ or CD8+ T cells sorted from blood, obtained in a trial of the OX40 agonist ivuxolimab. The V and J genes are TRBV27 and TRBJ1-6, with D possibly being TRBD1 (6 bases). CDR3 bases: TGTGCCAGCAGGGGAGGTACAGGGTCCGGCTCACCCCTCCACTTT. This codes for CASRGGTGSGSPLHF.